The clone carrying this TCR beta chain was counted between two and nine times. Other DNA sequences from this sample encode an identical CDR3 as well. These data belong to a study of blood T cell repertoires in COVID-19. Study background: Specimens from acute and convalescent COVID-19 originated in the United States, Italy and Spain. PBMCs, B-cell-depleted T cells, or T cells were the source of the cDNA or gDNA that made up the material.

Authors' processing steps: Reference gene primer amplification gave estimated nucleated cell counts. Here immunoSEQ multiplex PCR was the method, and the copy in TCRdb shows in-frame clones only, minus some. V, J and clone size derive from that table, while D and trimming were established from the DNA sequence. The sample has fewer than 150,000 clones; around 83% are singletons. The CDR3 runs 13 residues. Trimming pared 5 bases from V and 2 bases from J, leaving 7 bases between. Germline V lookup: CDR1 MGHDK, CDR2 SYGVNS. This clonotype was sampled from a woman between 50 and 59 years old with acute or convalescent COVID-19. The chain recombines TRBV25-1 with TRBJ1-5; D gene uncertain. The sequencing sample was made of peripheral blood. The CDR3 is CASSSTGNQPQHF. The CDR3 DNA is TGTGCCAGCAGTAGCACGGGCAATCAGCCCCAGCATTTT.